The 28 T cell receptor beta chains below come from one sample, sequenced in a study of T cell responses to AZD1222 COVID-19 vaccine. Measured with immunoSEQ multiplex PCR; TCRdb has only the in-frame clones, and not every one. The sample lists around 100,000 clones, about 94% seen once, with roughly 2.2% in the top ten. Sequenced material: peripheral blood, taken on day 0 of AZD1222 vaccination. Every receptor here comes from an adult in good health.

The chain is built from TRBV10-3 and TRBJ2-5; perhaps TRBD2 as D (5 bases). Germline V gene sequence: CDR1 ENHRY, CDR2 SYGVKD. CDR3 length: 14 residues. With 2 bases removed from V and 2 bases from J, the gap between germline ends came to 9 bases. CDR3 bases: TGTGCCATCAGTGAGATAGGGAGTCAAGAGACCCAGTACTTC. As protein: CAISEIGSQETQYF.

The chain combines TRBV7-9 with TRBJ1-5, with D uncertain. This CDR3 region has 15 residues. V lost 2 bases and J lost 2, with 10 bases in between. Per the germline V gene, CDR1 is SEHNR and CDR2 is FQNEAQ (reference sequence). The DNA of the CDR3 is TGTGCCAGCAGCTTATCGGGTTTCGGCAATCAGCCCCAGCATTTT. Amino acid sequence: CASSLSGFGNQPQHF. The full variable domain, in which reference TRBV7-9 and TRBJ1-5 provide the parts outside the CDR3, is DTGVSQNPRHKITKRGQNVTFRCDPISEHNRLYWYRQTLGQGPEFLTYFQNEAQLEKSRLLSDRFSAERPKGSFSTLEIQRTEQGDSAMYLCASSLSGFGNQPQHFGDGTRLSIL.

The CDR3 here is CASSLWLYNEQFF. In DNA, the CDR3 is TGTGCCAGCAGCTTGTGGTTATACAATGAGCAGTTCTTC. V gene TRBV5-5 combines with J gene TRBJ2-1; D not certain. Looked up from germline, CDR1 is SGHKS and CDR2 is YYEKEE (reference sequence). Trimming cost V 1 base and J 4 bases, with 6 bases left between them. CDR3 length: 13 amino acids.

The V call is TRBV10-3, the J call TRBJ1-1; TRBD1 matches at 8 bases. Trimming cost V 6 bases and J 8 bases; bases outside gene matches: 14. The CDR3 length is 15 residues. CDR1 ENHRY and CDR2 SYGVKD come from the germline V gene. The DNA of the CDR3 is TGTGCCATCAGGAATCCCGGGACAGGTGGTACGGAAGCTTTCTTT. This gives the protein CAIRNPGTGGTEAFF.

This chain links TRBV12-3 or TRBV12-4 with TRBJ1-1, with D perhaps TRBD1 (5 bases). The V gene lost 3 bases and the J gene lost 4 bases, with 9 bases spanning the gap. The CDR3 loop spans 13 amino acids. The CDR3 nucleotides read TGTGCCAGCAGTTTTTCGGGGGTCACTGAAGCTTTCTTT. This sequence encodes CASSFSGVTEAFF.

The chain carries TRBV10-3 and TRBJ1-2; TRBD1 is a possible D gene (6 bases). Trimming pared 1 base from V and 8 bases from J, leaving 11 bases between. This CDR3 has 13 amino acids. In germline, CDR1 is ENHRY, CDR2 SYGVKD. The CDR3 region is CAISELAGEGYTF. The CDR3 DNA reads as TGTGCCATCAGTGAGTTGGCAGGGGAAGGCTACACCTTC.

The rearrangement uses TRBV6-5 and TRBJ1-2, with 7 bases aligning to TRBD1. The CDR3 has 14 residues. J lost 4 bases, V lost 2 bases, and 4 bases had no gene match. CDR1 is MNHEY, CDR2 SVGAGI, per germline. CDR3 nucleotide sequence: TGTGCCAGCAGTTACGCGGGGACAGCCTATGGCTACACCTTC. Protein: CASSYAGTAYGYTF.

As DNA, the CDR3 is TGTGCCAGCAGTTTGGGGGGGCCCACTGAAGCTTTCTTT. This translates into CASSLGGPTEAFF. The chain uses TRBV12-3 or TRBV12-4 and TRBJ1-1, with a possible D match to TRBD1 (6 bases). Trimming pared 3 bases from V and 4 bases from J, leaving 9 bases between. The CDR3 is 13 amino acids.

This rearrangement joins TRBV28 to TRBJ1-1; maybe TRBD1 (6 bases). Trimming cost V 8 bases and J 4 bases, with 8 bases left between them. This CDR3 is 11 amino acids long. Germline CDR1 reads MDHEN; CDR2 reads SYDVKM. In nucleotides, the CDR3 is TGTGCCAGCGGCAGGGGCACTGAAGCTTTCTTT. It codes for CASGRGTEAFF. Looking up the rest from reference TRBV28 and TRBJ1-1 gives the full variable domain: DVKVTQSSRYLVKRTGEKVFLECVQDMDHENMFWYRQDPGLGLRLIYFSYDVKMKEKGDIPEGYSVSREKKERFSLILESASTNQTSMYLCASGRGTEAFFGQGTRLTVV.

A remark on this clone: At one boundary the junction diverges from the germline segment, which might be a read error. CDR3 DNA: TGTGCCAGCAGCTACGAGGTAGGGACAGGCGGTTATAGCCATCAGCCCCAGCATTTT. As protein: CASSYEVGTGGYSHQPQHF. The chain recombines TRBV5-8 with TRBJ1-5; 8 nucleotides line up with TRBD1. The CDR3 has 19 residues. Germline V lookup: CDR1 SGHTS, CDR2 YDEGEE. The full variable domain, its missing parts supplied by reference TRBV5-8 and TRBJ1-5, is EAGVTQSPTHLIKTRGQQATLRCSPISGHTSVYWYQQALGLGLQFLLWYDEGEERNRGNFPPRFSGRQFPNYSSELNVNALELEDSALYLCASSYEVGTGGYSHQPQHFGDGTRLSIL.

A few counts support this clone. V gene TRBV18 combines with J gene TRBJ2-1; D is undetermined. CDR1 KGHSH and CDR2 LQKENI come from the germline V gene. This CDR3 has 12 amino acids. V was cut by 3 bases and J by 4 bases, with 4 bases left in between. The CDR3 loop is CASSPQYNEQFF. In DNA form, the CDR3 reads TGTGCCAGCTCACCCCAATACAATGAGCAGTTCTTC.

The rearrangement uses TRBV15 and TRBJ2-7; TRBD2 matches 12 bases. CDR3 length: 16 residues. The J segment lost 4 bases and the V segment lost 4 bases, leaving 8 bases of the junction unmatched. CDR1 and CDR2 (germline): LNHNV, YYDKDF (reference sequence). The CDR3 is CATSTTTSGRGYEQYF. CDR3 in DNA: TGTGCCACCAGCACTACGACTAGCGGGAGAGGGTACGAGCAGTACTTC.

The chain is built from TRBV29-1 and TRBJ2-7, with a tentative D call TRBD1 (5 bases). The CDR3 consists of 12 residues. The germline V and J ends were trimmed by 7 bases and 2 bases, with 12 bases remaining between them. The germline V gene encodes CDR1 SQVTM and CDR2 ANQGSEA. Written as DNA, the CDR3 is TGCAGCGGCAGGGATAATACCTACGAGCAGTACTTC. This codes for CSGRDNTYEQYF.

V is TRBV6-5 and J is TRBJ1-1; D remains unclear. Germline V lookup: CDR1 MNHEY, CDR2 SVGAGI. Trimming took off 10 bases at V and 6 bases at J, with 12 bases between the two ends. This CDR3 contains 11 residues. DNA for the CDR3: TGTGCCACAACCCGCCGTTCTGAAGCTTTCTTT. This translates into CATTRRSEAFF.

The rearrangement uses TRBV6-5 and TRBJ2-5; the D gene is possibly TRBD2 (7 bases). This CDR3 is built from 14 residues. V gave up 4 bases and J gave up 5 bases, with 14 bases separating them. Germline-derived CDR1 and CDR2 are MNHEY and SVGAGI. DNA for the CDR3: TGTGCCAGCAGTTCAGGAAGGGGGGGTGAGACCCAGTACTTC. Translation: CASSSGRGGETQYF.

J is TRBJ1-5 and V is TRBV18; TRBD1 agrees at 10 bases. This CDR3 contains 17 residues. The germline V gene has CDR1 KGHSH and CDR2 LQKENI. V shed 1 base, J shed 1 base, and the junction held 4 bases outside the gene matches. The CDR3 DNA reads TGTGCCAGCTCACCACAACGACAGGGGGCGAGCAATCAGCCCCAGCATTTT. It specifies CASSPQRQGASNQPQHF.

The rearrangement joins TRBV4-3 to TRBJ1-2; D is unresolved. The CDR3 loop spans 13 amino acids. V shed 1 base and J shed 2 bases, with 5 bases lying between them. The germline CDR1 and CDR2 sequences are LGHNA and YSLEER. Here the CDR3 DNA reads TGCGCCAGCAGCCAAGTAGGAAACTATGGCTACACCTTC. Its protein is CASSQVGNYGYTF.

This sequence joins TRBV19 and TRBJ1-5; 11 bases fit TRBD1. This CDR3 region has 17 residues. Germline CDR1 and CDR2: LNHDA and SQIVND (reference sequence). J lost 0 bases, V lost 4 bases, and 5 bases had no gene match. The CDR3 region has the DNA TGTGCCAGTAGTACCGGACAGGGGGCCCATAGCAATCAGCCCCAGCATTTT. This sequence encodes CASSTGQGAHSNQPQHF.

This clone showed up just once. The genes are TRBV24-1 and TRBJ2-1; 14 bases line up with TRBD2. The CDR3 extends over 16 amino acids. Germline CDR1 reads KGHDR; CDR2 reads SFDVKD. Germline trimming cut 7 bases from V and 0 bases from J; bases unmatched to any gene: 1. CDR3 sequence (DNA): TGTGCCACCAGGGGGACTAGCGGGAGCTCCTACAATGAGCAGTTCTTC. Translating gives CATRGTSGSSYNEQFF.

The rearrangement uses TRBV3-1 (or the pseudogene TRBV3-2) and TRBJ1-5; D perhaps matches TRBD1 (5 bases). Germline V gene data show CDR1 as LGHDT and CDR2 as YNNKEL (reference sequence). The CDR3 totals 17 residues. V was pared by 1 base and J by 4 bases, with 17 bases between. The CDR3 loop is CASSQAFKGKGNQPQHF. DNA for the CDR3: TGTGCCAGCAGCCAAGCTTTTAAGGGGAAGGGAAATCAGCCCCAGCATTTT.

CDR3 in amino acids: CASSWRRGNSPLHF. The CDR3, as DNA: TGTGCCAGCAGTTGGCGGCGGGGGAACTCACCCCTCCACTTT. The chain recombines TRBV27 with TRBJ1-6; tentative D call: TRBD1 (5 bases). Germline CDR1 and CDR2: MNHEY and SMNVEV (reference sequence). The V end was cut by 4 bases, the J end by 10 bases, with 14 bases between. The CDR3 runs to 14 residues.

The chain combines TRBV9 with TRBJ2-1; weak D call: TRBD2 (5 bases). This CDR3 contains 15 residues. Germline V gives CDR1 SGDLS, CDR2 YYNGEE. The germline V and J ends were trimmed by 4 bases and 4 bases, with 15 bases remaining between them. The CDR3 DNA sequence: TGTGCCAGCAGCCCGAGCGGAGTCGGGTACAATGAGCAGTTCTTC. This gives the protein CASSPSGVGYNEQFF. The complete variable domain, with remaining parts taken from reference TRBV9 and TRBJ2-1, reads DSGVTQTPKHLITATGQRVTLRCSPRSGDLSVYWYQQSLDQGLQFLIQYYNGEERAKGNILERFSAQQFPDLHSELNLSSLELGDSALYFCASSPSGVGYNEQFFGPGTRLTVL.

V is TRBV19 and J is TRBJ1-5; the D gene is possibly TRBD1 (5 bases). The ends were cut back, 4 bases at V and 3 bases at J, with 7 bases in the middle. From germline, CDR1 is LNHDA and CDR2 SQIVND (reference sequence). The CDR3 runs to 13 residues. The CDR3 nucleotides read TGTGCCAGTAGTACGGACATCAATCAGCCCCAGCATTTT. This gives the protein CASSTDINQPQHF. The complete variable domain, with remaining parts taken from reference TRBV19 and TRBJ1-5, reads DGGITQSPKYLFRKEGQNVTLSCEQNLNHDAMYWYRQDPGQGLRLIYYSQIVNDFQKGDIAEGYSVSREKKESFPLTVTSAQKNPTAFYLCASSTDINQPQHFGDGTRLSIL.

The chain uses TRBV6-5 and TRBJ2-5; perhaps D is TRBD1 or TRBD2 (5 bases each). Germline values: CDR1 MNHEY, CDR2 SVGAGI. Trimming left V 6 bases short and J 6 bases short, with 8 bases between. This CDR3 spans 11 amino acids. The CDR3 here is CASSQGQTQYF. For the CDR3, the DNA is TGTGCCAGCAGCCAGGGACAGACCCAGTACTTC.

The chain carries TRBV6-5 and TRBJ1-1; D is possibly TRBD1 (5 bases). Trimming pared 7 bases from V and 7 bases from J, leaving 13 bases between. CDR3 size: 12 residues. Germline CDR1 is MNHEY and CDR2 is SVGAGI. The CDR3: CASTTDGGEAFF. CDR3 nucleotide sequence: TGTGCCAGCACCACAGACGGGGGTGAAGCTTTCTTT.

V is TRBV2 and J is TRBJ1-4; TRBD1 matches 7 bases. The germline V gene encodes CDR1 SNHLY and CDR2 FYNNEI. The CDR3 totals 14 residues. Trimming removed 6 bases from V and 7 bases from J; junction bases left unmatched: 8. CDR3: CASRDDRAPEKLFF. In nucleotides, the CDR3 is TGTGCCAGCAGGGACGACAGGGCCCCTGAAAAACTGTTTTTT. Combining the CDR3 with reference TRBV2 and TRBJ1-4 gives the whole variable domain EPEVTQTPSHQVTQMGQEVILRCVPISNHLYFYWYRQILGQKVEFLVSFYNNEISEKSEIFDDQFSVERPDGSNFTLKIRSTKLEDSAMYFCASRDDRAPEKLFFGSGTQLSVL.

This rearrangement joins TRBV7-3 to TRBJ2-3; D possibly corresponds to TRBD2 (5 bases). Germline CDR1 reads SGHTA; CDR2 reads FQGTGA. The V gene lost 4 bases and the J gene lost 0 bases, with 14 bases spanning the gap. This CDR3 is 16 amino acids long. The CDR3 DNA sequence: TGTGCCAGCAGCTGGAGCGGAGATACTAGCACAGATACGCAGTATTTT. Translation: CASSWSGDTSTDTQYF. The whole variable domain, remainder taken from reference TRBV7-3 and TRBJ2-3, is GAGVSQTPSNKVTEKGKYVELRCDPISGHTALYWYRQSLGQGPEFLIYFQGTGAADDSGLPNDRFFAVRPEGSVSTLKIQRTERGDSAVYLCASSWSGDTSTDTQYFGPGTRLTVL.

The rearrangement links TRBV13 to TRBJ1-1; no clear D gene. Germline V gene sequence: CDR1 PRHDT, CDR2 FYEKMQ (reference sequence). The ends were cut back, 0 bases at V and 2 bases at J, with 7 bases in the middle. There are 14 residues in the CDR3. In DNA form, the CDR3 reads TGTGCCAGCAGCTTAGGGTATTCTAACACTGAAGCTTTCTTT. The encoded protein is CASSLGYSNTEAFF.